This is a list of T cell receptor beta chains from one sample in a study of CD8+CD57+ T cells in acquired aplastic anemia. TCRdb itself ran the reads through MiXCR, one entry per CDR3 protein. The sample includes 250,000 to 350,000 distinct CDR3 sequences, under 65% of them seen just once. Sequencing input: sorted CD4+, CD8+, or CD8+CD57+ T cells (not recorded which) from PBMCs. These receptors originate from a human donor with aplastic anemia. Each CDR3 is given with its conserved first and last residue. D genes are given only for firm matches. The size entry is marked missing in some rows and otherwise reads once, few, many or a size class.

>-|TRBD1|TRBJ1-6|TRBV5-6
TGTGCCAGCAGCCAAGAACAGGCGCAGGGGGCCCTTAGCTCCTATAATTCACCCCTCCACTTT
CASSQEQAQGALSSYNSPLHF
>-|TRBD2|TRBJ2-7|TRBV20-1
TGCAGTGCTAGAGATCCTGGGCTCCTAGCGGGGATTGAGCAGGACTTC
CSARDPGLLAGIEQDF
>few|-|TRBJ1-2|TRBV6-6
TGTGCCAGCAGCCCTGGACCGGGATCCGTTAACTATGGCTACACCTTC
CASSPGPGSVNYGYTF
>-|-|TRBJ1-6|TRBV5-4
TGTGCCGGCAGCCTGGATGGGTCACCCCTCCACTTT
CAGSLDGSPLHF
>few|-|TRBJ1-2|TRBV20-1
TGCAGTGCTAGAGATCCAAGAAACTATGGCTACACCTTC
CSARDPRNYGYTF
>many|-|TRBJ2-3|TRBV6-2/TRBV6-3
TGTGCCAGCAGACGCGGACCGGAATCAGATACGCAGTATTTT
CASRRGPESDTQYF
>-|-|TRBJ1-6|TRBV20-1
TGCAGTGCTAGAGATATAGGGGAATGGAATTCACCCCTCCACTTT
CSARDIGEWNSPLHF
>-|TRBD2|TRBJ2-6|TRBV5-1
TGCGCCAGCAGCAACCTAGCGGGATCTGGGGCCAACGTCCTGACTTTC
CASSNLAGSGANVLTF
>many|-|TRBJ2-7|TRBV4-2
TGTGCCAGCAGCCAAGTGCTGGGGCAGTCCTACGAGCAGTACTTC
CASSQVLGQSYEQYF
>-|-|TRBJ2-5|TRBV10-3
TGTGCCATCGGTGGGACGGGGGAGACCCAGTACTTC
CAIGGTGETQYF
>-|-|TRBJ1-1|TRBV9
TGTGCCAGCAGCGTGGCCGGACAGAACACTGAAGCTTTCTTT
CASSVAGQNTEAFF
>-|TRBD1|TRBJ1-2|TRBV7-9
TGTGGGAGCAGCTTAGACAGGGGCTATGGCTACACCTTC
CGSSLDRGYGYTF
>-|-|TRBJ2-2|TRBV10-3
TGTGCCATCAGTGGTACTCAACCCGGGGAGCTGTTTTTT
CAISGTQPGELFF
>few|TRBD1|TRBJ1-6|TRBV20-1
TGCAGCGTCTTCGGACAGGAGGTCGGGTCCGATTCACCCCTCCACTTT
CSVFGQEVGSDSPLHF
>many|TRBD2|TRBJ2-3|TRBV5-1
TGCGCCAGCAGCTTGGCTCGGACTAGACTAGCCCGTACGCAGTATTTT
CASSLARTRLARTQYF
>-|TRBD1|TRBJ1-2|TRBV7-9
TGTGCCAGCAGCCAGGGGGAGGGGAACTATGGCTACACCTTC
CASSQGEGNYGYTF
>many|-|TRBJ1-2|TRBV20-1
TGCAGTGCTAGAAGTCTCGGGGGGTCTAACTATGGCTACACCTTC
CSARSLGGSNYGYTF
>-|-|TRBJ1-1|TRBV20-1
TGCAGTGCTAGCTCCCCGAACACTGAAGCTTTCTTT
CSASSPNTEAFF
>many|TRBD2|TRBJ2-5|TRBV7-6
TGTGCCAGCAGCGCTACCCCGGGTGGTTTAGCGGGAGGTCAAGAGACCCAGTACTTC
CASSATPGGLAGGQETQYF
>-|-|TRBJ2-7|TRBV20-1
TGCAGTGCTAGAGATTTGTACACTGACTCCTACGAGCAGTACTTC
CSARDLYTDSYEQYF
>-|-|TRBJ1-1|TRBV29-1
TGCAGCGTTCCAGCCAGGCAGACGAACACTGAAGCTTTCTTT
CSVPARQTNTEAFF
>-|-|TRBJ2-1|TRBV20-1
TGCAGCAGCGAACAGGGTATGGATGAGCAGTTCTTC
CSSEQGMDEQFF
>-|-|TRBJ1-1|TRBV6-5
TGTGCCAGCAGTTGGCTCGGACAGAACACTGAAGCTTTCTTT
CASSWLGQNTEAFF
>many|TRBD1|TRBJ2-5|TRBV9
TGTGCCAGCAGCGTAGATGGCCAGGGGGCGGAGACCCAGTACTTC
CASSVDGQGAETQYF
>-|-|TRBJ2-2|TRBV9
TGTGCCAGCAGCGCCCTCCAGGGGAACACCGGGGAGCTGTTTTTT
CASSALQGNTGELFF
>few|-|TRBJ1-4|TRBV7-9
TGTGCCGGGCGGGCAGGGGAGAATGAAAAACTGTTTTTT
CAGRAGENEKLFF
>-|-|TRBJ2-7|TRBV24-1
TGTGCCACCAGTGATTGGGGGAGCGACGTCCAGTACTTC
CATSDWGSDVQYF
>many|TRBD2|TRBJ2-7|TRBV19
TGTGCCAGTAGTATAGTTGGTTTTCCGGGACTAGCGGGAGGGAGCTCCTACGAGCAGTACTTC
CASSIVGFPGLAGGSSYEQYF
>-|TRBD1|TRBJ1-1|TRBV7-9
TGTGCCAGCAGCGGAGGGACAGCGGACGTGAACACTGAAGCTTTCTTT
CASSGGTADVNTEAFF
>-|TRBD1|TRBJ1-3|TRBV15
TGTGCCACCAGCAAGGACAGGGGAAACACCATATATTTT
CATSKDRGNTIYF
>many|-|TRBJ2-5|TRBV9
TGTGCCAGCAGCGTGGGTGCGCTAGGTATCGGAAGGGAGACCCAGTACTTC
CASSVGALGIGRETQYF
>-|-|TRBJ1-5|TRBV7-9
TGTGCCAGCAGCTCTCCGGGACGAAAGCCCCAGCATTTT
CASSSPGRKPQHF
>-|-|TRBJ2-6|TRBV2
TGTGCCAGCAGTGAGGAAGGGAACGGGTCTGGGGCCAACGTCCTGACTTTC
CASSEEGNGSGANVLTF
>-|-|TRBJ1-2|TRBV29-1
TGCAGCGTTGTAGACAGGAGTTCTAACTATGGCTACACCTTC
CSVVDRSSNYGYTF
>-|-|TRBJ2-7|TRBV7-9
TGTGCCAGCAGCCGCATTGGCGACGAGCAGTACTTC
CASSRIGDEQYF
>-|TRBD2|TRBJ2-3|TRBV10-1
TGCGCCAACGGCCCTAGCGGGAGGCCAGATACGCAGTATTTT
CANGPSGRPDTQYF
>-|-|TRBJ2-5|TRBV15
TGTGCCACCAGCAGAGATCGGCTGGCCTGGGAGACCCAGTACTTC
CATSRDRLAWETQYF
>many|TRBD1|TRBJ1-1|TRBV7-2
TGTGCCAGCAGCTTAGACGCAGGGGGATTGTATGAAGCTTTCTTT
CASSLDAGGLYEAFF
>few|-|TRBJ2-3|TRBV15
TGTGCCACCAGTCGGGCCACAGATACGCAGTATTTT
CATSRATDTQYF
>-|-|TRBJ1-5|TRBV2
TGTGCCAGCAGTGAGTGGAGACAGTGGGTATTT
CASSEWRQWVF
>-|TRBD1|TRBJ1-1|TRBV10-3
TGTGCCACCGAAACAGGGGTTAGGACTGAAGCTTTCTTT
CATETGVRTEAFF
>-|-|TRBJ1-3|TRBV7-8
TGTGCCAGCAGCTTAGATGTAGTGAGGATGTCTGGAAACACCATATATTTT
CASSLDVVRMSGNTIYF
>-|-|TRBJ1-6|TRBV19
TGTGCCAGTAGTATAGCGGCAGGGGCCGTCGGATCACCCCTCCACTTT
CASSIAAGAVGSPLHF
>-|TRBD1|TRBJ2-7|TRBV12-3/TRBV12-4
TGTGCCAGCAGTTTATCGGACAGGGGGCGCGACGAGCAGTACTTC
CASSLSDRGRDEQYF
>once|-|TRBJ2-7|TRBV7-7
TGTGTTAGCAGCCTCGGGGTAGGGCTGGACGAGCAGTACTTC
CVSSLGVGLDEQYF
>-|-|TRBJ2-1|TRBV12-3/TRBV12-4
TGTGCCACAGGACGGGAGCAGTTCTTC
CATGREQFF
>once|TRBD2|TRBJ2-7|TRBV9
TGTGCCAGCAGCGTGGGACTAGTATCCTACGAGCAGTACTTC
CASSVGLVSYEQYF
>many|-|TRBJ1-5|TRBV5-1
TGCGCCAGCAGCTTGGACAGAAGCAATCAGCCCCAGCATTTT
CASSLDRSNQPQHF
>-|-|TRBJ1-6|TRBV7-9
TGTGCCAGCAGCCCCCCAGGGGCCGGATTAGGTTCACCCCTCCACTTT
CASSPPGAGLGSPLHF
>-|-|TRBJ2-2|TRBV2
TGTGCCAGCAGTGTGTCGAACACCAGGGAGCTGTTTTTT
CASSVSNTRELFF
>many|TRBD1|TRBJ1-2|TRBV2
TGTGCCAGCAGACGCGACAGGGGGAATTTCGGAGGCTACACCTTC
CASRRDRGNFGGYTF
>-|-|TRBJ2-1|TRBV5-5
TGCGCCAGCAGCTATCGGTCGGAAGACAATGAGCAGTTCTTC
CASSYRSEDNEQFF
>-|-|TRBJ2-7|TRBV12-3/TRBV12-4
TGTGCCAGCCTTACCGACACGTACGACTCCTACGAGCAGTACTTC
CASLTDTYDSYEQYF
>few|TRBD1|TRBJ2-7|TRBV7-8
TGTGCCAGCAGCTTCGGGACAGGGGGCTACGAGCAGTACTTC
CASSFGTGGYEQYF
>-|TRBD2|TRBJ2-5|TRBV7-4
TGTGCCAGACTACCCGGCCCTAGCGGGGGGGCCCAGGAGACCCAGTACTTC
CARLPGPSGGAQETQYF
>-|TRBD2|TRBJ2-1|TRBV27
TGTGCCAGCAGTAGAGGGACTAGCAATGAGCAGTTCTTC
CASSRGTSNEQFF
>-|TRBD2|TRBJ2-3|TRBV6-4
TGTGCCAGCAGTGTTAGCGGGACAGATACGCAGTATTTT
CASSVSGTDTQYF
>-|-|TRBJ2-2|TRBV12-3/TRBV12-4
TGTGCCAGCAGTTTTGACGCGGAGCTGTTTTTT
CASSFDAELFF
>-|TRBD1|TRBJ1-2|TRBV7-9
TGTGCCAGCACCGTACCCGGGACAGGGAACTATGGCTACACCTTC
CASTVPGTGNYGYTF
>-|-|TRBJ2-3|TRBV20-1
TGCAGTGCCCTATCGACGCGCACAGATACGCAGTATTTT
CSALSTRTDTQYF